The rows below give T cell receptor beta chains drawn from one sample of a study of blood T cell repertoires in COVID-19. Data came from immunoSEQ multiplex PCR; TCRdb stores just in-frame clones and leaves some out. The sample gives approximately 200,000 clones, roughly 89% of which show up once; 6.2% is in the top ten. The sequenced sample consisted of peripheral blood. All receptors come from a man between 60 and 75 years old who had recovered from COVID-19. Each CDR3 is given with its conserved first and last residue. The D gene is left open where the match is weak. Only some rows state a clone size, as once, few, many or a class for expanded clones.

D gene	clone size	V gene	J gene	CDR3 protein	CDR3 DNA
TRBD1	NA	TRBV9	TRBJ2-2	CASSVAQGAGELFF	TGTGCCAGCAGCGTAGCACAGGGGGCCGGGGAGCTGTTTTTT
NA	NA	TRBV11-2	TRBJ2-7	CASSLEAGTTYEQYF	TGTGCCAGCAGCTTAGAAGCGGGGACAACCTACGAGCAGTACTTC
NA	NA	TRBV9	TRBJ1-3	CASSVGPGTIYF	TGTGCCAGCAGCGTAGGTCCGGGCACCATATATTTT
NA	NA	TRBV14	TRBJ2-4	CASSHAGGSNIQYF	TGTGCCAGCAGTCATGCCGGAGGATCAAACATTCAGTACTTC
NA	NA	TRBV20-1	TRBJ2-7	CSAKTGKGQYF	TGCAGTGCTAAAACAGGGAAGGGGCAGTACTTC
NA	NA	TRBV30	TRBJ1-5	CAWSGGGSNQPQHF	TGTGCCTGGAGCGGGGGGGGGTCCAATCAGCCCCAGCATTTT
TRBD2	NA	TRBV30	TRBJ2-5	CAWTAGGLRETQYF	TGTGCCTGGACGGCGGGGGGGCTTCGGGAGACCCAGTACTTC
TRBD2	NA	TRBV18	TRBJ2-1	CASSPLPSGNEQFF	TGTGCCAGCTCACCACTACCTAGCGGCAATGAGCAGTTCTTC
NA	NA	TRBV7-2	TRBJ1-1	CASTPTRRNTEAFF	TGTGCCAGCACCCCAACCCGGAGGAACACTGAAGCTTTCTTT
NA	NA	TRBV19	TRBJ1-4	CASSMTPRGSTNEKLFF	TGTGCCAGTAGTATGACCCCGCGGGGGTCAACTAATGAAAAACTGTTTTTT
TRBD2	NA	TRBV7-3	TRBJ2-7	CASSRQVAGGSPYEQYF	TGTGCCAGCTCCCGGCAAGTAGCGGGGGGGTCCCCCTACGAGCAGTACTTC
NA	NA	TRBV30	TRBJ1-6	CAWSAGAWSPLHF	TGTGCCTGGAGTGCAGGGGCTTGGTCACCCCTCCACTTT
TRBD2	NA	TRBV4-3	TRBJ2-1	CASSQDWNSGGYNEQFF	TGCGCCAGCAGCCAAGATTGGAATAGCGGGGGGTACAATGAGCAGTTCTTC
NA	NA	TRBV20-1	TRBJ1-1	CSARGGTEAFF	TGCAGTGCTAGGGGGGGCACTGAAGCTTTCTTT
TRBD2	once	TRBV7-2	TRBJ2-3	CASKPSSGDRDTQYF	TGTGCCAGCAAACCGTCTAGCGGCGATAGAGATACGCAGTATTTT
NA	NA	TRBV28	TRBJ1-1	CASSLSAREANTEAFF	TGTGCCAGCAGTTTGAGTGCTAGAGAGGCGAACACTGAAGCTTTCTTT
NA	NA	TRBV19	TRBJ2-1	CASSGGHPYNEQFF	TGTGCCAGTAGTGGGGGACACCCCTACAATGAGCAGTTCTTC
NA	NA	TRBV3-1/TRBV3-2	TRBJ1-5	CASSQDDRGNQPQHF	TGTGCCAGCAGCCAGGACGACAGAGGCAATCAGCCCCAGCATTTT
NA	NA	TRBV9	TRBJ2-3	CASSMTGTSTDTQYF	TGTGCCAGCAGCATGACCGGGACAAGCACAGATACGCAGTATTTT
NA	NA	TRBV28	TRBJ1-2	CASSPYSTDYGYTF	TGTGCCAGCAGTCCTTACTCGACTGACTATGGCTACACCTTC
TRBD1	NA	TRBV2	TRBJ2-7	CASTTTGGTGSLGRQYF	TGTGCCAGCACCACCACCGGGGGGACAGGGAGTTTAGGGCGGCAGTACTTC
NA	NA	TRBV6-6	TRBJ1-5	CASSYTGNQPQHF	TGTGCCAGCAGTTACACGGGTAATCAGCCCCAGCATTTT
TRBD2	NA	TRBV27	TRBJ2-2	CASRWSSGRGTGELFF	TGTGCCAGCCGCTGGTCTAGCGGGAGAGGTACCGGGGAGCTGTTTTTT
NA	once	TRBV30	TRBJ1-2	CGGPTGSYGYTF	TGTGGAGGCCCGACAGGATCCTATGGCTACACCTTC
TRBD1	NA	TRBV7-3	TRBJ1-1	CASSTQQGTEAFF	TGTGCCAGCAGCACTCAACAGGGGACTGAAGCTTTCTTT
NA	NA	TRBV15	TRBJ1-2	CATSGRINYGYTF	TGTGCCACCAGCGGCAGGATTAACTATGGCTACACCTTC
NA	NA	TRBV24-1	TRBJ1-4	CATSVPTGSLWDEKLFF	TGTGCCACCAGTGTTCCGACTGGCTCATTATGGGATGAAAAACTGTTTTTT
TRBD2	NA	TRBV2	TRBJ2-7	CASSPLAGAREQYF	TGTGCCAGCAGTCCACTAGCGGGCGCACGGGAGCAGTACTTC
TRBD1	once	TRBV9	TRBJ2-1	CASSFLPGQGIDEQFF	TGTGCCAGCAGCTTCCTGCCGGGACAGGGGATTGATGAGCAGTTCTTC
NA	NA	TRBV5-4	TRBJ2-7	CASSLGQEYEQYF	TGTGCCAGCAGCTTGGGACAGGAGTACGAGCAGTACTTC
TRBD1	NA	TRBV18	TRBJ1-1	CASSQGAPTLNTEAFF	TGTGCCAGCTCCCAGGGGGCACCTACTTTGAACACTGAAGCTTTCTTT
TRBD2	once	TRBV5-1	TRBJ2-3	CASSRGLAVTDTQYF	TGCGCCAGCAGCCGGGGACTAGCGGTCACAGATACGCAGTATTTT
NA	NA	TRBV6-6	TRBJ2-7	CASGALLSEQYF	TGTGCCAGCGGGGCCCTCCTTAGCGAGCAGTACTTC
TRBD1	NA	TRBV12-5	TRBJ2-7	CASGLVGQGYEQYF	TGTGCTAGTGGTTTGGTCGGACAGGGATACGAGCAGTACTTC
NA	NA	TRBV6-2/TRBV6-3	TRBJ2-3	CASSYPGASGHASSTDTQYF	TGTGCCAGCAGTTACCCCGGAGCGAGCGGGCACGCATCTAGCACAGATACGCAGTATTTT
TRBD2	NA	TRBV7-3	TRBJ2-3	CASSSLAGGVDTQYF	TGTGCCAGCAGCTCTCTAGCGGGAGGAGTGGATACGCAGTATTTT
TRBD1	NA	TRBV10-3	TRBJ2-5	CAISESDRGGETQYF	TGTGCCATCAGTGAGTCGGACAGGGGGGGAGAGACCCAGTACTTC
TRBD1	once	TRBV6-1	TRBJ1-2	CASSEQLPYRGDGYTF	TGTGCCAGCAGTGAACAACTACCGTACAGGGGGGATGGCTACACCTTC
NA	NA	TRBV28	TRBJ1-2	CASSFPGGLGYGYTF	TGTGCCAGCAGTTTTCCCGGGGGGTTGGGCTATGGCTACACCTTC